These 9 T cell receptor beta chains came from one sample sequenced in a study of T cells in Graves' hyperthyroidism and ophthalmopathy (dated by TCRdb to about 2019). The protocol used for the library was multiplex PCR. Sequencing relied on an Illumina HiSeq 2000. Amplification of TCR beta CDR3 regions was carried out from RNA transcripts. A first-round RT-PCR of the TCR CDR3 used the HTBI primer set with the Qiagen OneStep RT-PCR kit. TCRdb trimmed the raw reads at Q25, called clones with MiXCR and kept productive beta chains. For every CDR3 protein sequence, its rows merge into one entry that carries the most common genes and DNA. This sample has 350,000 to 400,000 distinct CDR3 sequences in its table, and 15% of those were observed once. Over 25% of the sample goes to the ten largest clones. The sample consisted of blood. The receptors derive from a woman in her 30s with Graves' hyperthyroidism.

The chain has TRBV5-1 and TRBJ2-3, with 13 bases fitting TRBD2. The CDR3 covers 14 residues. Germline CDR1 reads SGHRS; CDR2 reads YFSETQ. Trimming removed 3 bases from V and 6 bases from J; junction bases left unmatched: 1. CDR3 loop: CASSWGLAGDTQYF. As DNA, the CDR3 is TGCGCCAGCAGCTGGGGACTAGCGGGGGATACGCAGTATTTT.

This clonotype has a handful of counts. The chain carries TRBV7-8 and TRBJ2-5; no firm D call. The germline V gene has CDR1 SGHVS and CDR2 FQNEAQ. The CDR3 contains 15 residues. The V gene lost 7 bases and the J gene lost 5 bases, with 20 bases spanning the gap. The CDR3 coding sequence is TGTGCCAGCAACCTGGGATTAAGATGGATTGAGACCCAGTACTTC. Residues: CASNLGLRWIETQYF. Complete variable domain (other parts from reference TRBV7-8 and TRBJ2-5): GAGVSQSPRYKVAKRGQDVALRCDPISGHVSLFWYQQALGQGPEFLTYFQNEAQLDKSGLPSDRFFAERPEGSVSTLKIQRTQQEDSAVYLCASNLGLRWIETQYFGPGTRLLVL.

This rearrangement joins TRBV2 to TRBJ2-7, with a possible D match to TRBD2 (6 bases). Germline-derived CDR1 and CDR2 are SNHLY and FYNNEI. The CDR3 totals 14 residues. The ends were cut back, 11 bases at V and 4 bases at J, with 21 bases in the middle. CDR3 sequence reads: CAASKEGPRYEQYF. The CDR3 nucleotides read TGTGCCGCCAGCAAGGAGGGCCCGCGGTACGAGCAGTACTTC.

This clonotype came up a few times. V gene TRBV6-1 combines with J gene TRBJ1-2; 9 nucleotides align to TRBD1. Trimming removed 6 bases from V and 8 bases from J; junction bases left unmatched: 7. There are 13 residues in the CDR3. Germline V gives CDR1 MNHNS, CDR2 SASEGT. The CDR3 region is CASSGTGTGGYTF. For the CDR3, the DNA is TGTGCCAGCAGCGGGACAGGGACTGGGGGCTACACCTTC.

The rearrangement links TRBV28 to TRBJ1-4, with TRBD1 as a possible D gene (5 bases). This CDR3 spans 14 amino acids. V was cut by 2 bases and J by 8 bases, with 12 bases left in between. Germline V gene sequence: CDR1 MDHEN, CDR2 SYDVKM. Here the CDR3 DNA reads TGTGCCAGCAGTTTAGCCAGGGCCTTCGAAAAACTGTTTTTT. It encodes CASSLARAFEKLFF.

This clonotype has just a few counts. J is TRBJ2-5 and V is TRBV5-1; TRBD2 agrees at 8 bases. V trimming: 4 bases; J trimming: 4 bases; junction bases outside the gene matches: 9. The CDR3 runs to 15 residues. Germline CDR1 and CDR2: SGHRS and YFSETQ. The chain's CDR3 is CASSGGGLYGETQYF. The CDR3 region has the DNA TGCGCCAGCAGCGGCGGGGGGTTATACGGAGAGACCCAGTACTTC. Full variable domain (rest looked up from reference TRBV5-1 and TRBJ2-5): KAGVTQTPRYLIKTRGQQVTLSCSPISGHRSVSWYQQTPGQGLQFLFEYFSETQRNKGNFPGRFSGRQFSNSRSEMNVSTLELGDSALYLCASSGGGLYGETQYFGPGTRLLVL.

This clonotype was seen only a few times. This chain's CDR3 is CASSLLRQGANYGYTF. The DNA for the CDR3 is TGTGCCAGCAGCCTCCTGAGGCAGGGGGCCAACTATGGCTACACCTTC. The chain has TRBV9 and TRBJ1-2; 8 bases fit TRBD1. The germline V gene has CDR1 SGDLS and CDR2 YYNGEE. V was clipped by 4 bases and J by 2 bases; unmatched bases: 10. This CDR3 comprises 16 residues.

This clonotype was observed a handful of times. The V and J genes are TRBV27 and TRBJ1-3; D unresolved. The V end was cut by 5 bases, the J end by 2 bases, with 10 bases between. Germline CDR1 and CDR2: MNHEY and SMNVEV (reference sequence). This CDR3 region has 14 residues. This chain's CDR3 is CASSPFAPGNTIYF. The DNA of the CDR3 is TGTGCCAGCAGTCCTTTTGCACCTGGAAACACCATATATTTT.

This clonotype was picked up many times. The V call is TRBV28, the J call TRBJ2-5, with D perhaps given as TRBD1 or TRBD2 (5 bases each). Germline V CDR1 and CDR2: MDHEN, SYDVKM. The CDR3 is 16 amino acids. Trimming took 5 bases from V and 0 from J, leaving 16 bases between them. As DNA, the CDR3 is TGTGCCAGCAGTGGATACGGGACGGCAAACCAAGAGACCCAGTACTTC. Translating it yields CASSGYGTANQETQYF.